The TCR beta chain under discussion was sequenced for a study of neurological immune-mediated disorders. The CDR3 extends over 14 amino acids. Per germline, CDR1 KGHSH and CDR2 LQKENI. V was clipped by 6 bases and J by 6 bases, with 18 bases between them. A single run covered 15-18 subjects with over 170 million TCR-beta sequences. One entry per CDR3 protein, called by TCRdb with MiXCR from the 5' RACE reads. The table has under 80,000 distinct CDR3 sequences, approximately 4.1% seen once; the top ten hold 1% to 1.5%. The TCR comes from a man younger than 40 with multiple sclerosis. The gene calls are TRBV18 and TRBJ2-7; D call uncertain. Specimen: PBMCs. The CDR3 protein is CASSPTIHGSEQYF. For the CDR3, the DNA is TGTGCCAGCTCCCCTACCATACACGGTTCCGAGCAGTACTTC.